This T cell receptor beta chain was sequenced during a study of blood T cell repertoires in COVID-19. At the level of the study: PBMCs, B-cell-depleted T cells, or T cells were the source of the cDNA or gDNA that made up the material.

Generated by immunoSEQ multiplex PCR, the TCRdb table keeps only in-frame clones and is missing some. The data contain about 210,000 clones, roughly 89% of them singletons. Cohort placement rested on clinical history that participants reported themselves. This TCR derives from a man between 18 and 35 years old with acute COVID-19. Sequences were obtained from PBMCs or T cells enriched from blood (not recorded which).

Written as DNA, the CDR3 is TGTGCCAGCAGTACTAGCCGGGGGTACGAGCAGTACTTC. This codes for CASSTSRGYEQYF. The V and J genes are TRBV6-2 or TRBV6-3 and TRBJ2-7; tentative D call: TRBD2 (6 bases). Germline values: CDR1 MNHEY, CDR2 SVGEGT. The CDR3 length is 13 residues. With 5 bases removed from V and 4 bases from J, the gap between germline ends came to 12 bases.